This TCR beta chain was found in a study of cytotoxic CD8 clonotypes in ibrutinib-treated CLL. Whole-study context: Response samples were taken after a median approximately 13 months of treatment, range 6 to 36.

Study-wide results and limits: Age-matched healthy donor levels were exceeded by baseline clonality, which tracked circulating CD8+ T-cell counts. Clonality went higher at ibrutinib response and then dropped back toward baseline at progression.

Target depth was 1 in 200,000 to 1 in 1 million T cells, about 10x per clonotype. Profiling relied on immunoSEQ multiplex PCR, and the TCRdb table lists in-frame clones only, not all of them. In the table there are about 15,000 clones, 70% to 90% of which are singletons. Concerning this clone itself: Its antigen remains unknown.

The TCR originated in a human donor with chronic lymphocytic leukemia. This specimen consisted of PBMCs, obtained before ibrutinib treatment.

CDR3 coding DNA: TGCAGCGTTGGCTTAGCGGGACACGAGCAGTACTTC. Translation gives CSVGLAGHEQYF. This chain links TRBV29-1 with TRBJ2-7; 8 bases are shared with TRBD2. Germline CDR1 is SQVTM and CDR2 is ANQGSEA. This CDR3 spans 12 amino acids. The trim removed 4 bases at V and 5 bases at J, leaving 4 bases unmatched.